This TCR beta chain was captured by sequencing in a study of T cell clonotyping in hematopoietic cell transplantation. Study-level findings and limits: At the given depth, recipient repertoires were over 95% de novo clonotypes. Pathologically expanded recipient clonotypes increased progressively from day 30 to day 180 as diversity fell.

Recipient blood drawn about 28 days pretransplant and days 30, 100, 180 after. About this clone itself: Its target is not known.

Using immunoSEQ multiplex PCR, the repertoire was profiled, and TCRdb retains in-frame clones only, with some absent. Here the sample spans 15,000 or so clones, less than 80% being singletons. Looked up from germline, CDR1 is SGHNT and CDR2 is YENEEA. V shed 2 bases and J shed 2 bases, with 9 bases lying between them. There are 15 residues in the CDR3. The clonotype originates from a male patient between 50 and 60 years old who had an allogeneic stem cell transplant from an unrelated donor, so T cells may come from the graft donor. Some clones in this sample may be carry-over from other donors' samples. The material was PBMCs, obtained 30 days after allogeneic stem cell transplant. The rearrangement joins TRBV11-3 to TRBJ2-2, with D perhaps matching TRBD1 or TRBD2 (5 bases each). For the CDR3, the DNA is TGTGCCAGCAGCTTATACGGGGACAACACCGGGGAGCTGTTTTTT. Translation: CASSLYGDNTGELFF.